The next 30 T cell receptor beta chains were all read from a single sample in a study of OX40 agonist ivuxolimab in advanced cancers. Using immunoSEQ multiplex PCR, the repertoire was profiled, and TCRdb retains in-frame clones only, with some absent. The sample lists under 150,000 clones; around 93% were seen once. The sequences come from CD4+ or CD8+ T cells sorted from blood, collected in a trial of the OX40 agonist ivuxolimab. The origin of the receptors is an adult with an advanced solid tumor such as melanoma, head and neck, liver or kidney cancer.

The chain combines TRBV11-3 with TRBJ1-5; the D is unclear. The germline gives CDR1 SGHNT, CDR2 YENEEA. This CDR3 comprises 15 residues. V was trimmed by 2 bases and J by 0 bases, leaving 8 bases between them. This chain's CDR3 is CASSLRVYSNQPQHF. CDR3 DNA sequence: TGTGCCAGCAGCTTACGGGTTTATAGCAATCAGCCCCAGCATTTT.

This clone came up once. CDR3 sequence: CASSLVAGYTDTQYF. The CDR3 nucleotides read TGCGCCAGCAGCTTGGTGGCCGGCTACACAGATACGCAGTATTTT. The genes are TRBV5-1 and TRBJ2-3, with D unresolved. This CDR3 contains 15 residues. The V end was cut by 0 bases, the J end by 2 bases, with 10 bases between. Germline-derived CDR1 and CDR2 are SGHRS and YFSETQ.

The gene calls are TRBV19 and TRBJ2-2, with unresolved D. This CDR3 is built from 14 residues. The V gene's germline CDR1 is LNHDA and CDR2 SQIVND (reference sequence). V lost 7 bases, J lost 7 bases, and 16 bases lay in between. The CDR3 sequence is CASTPFREDGELFF. CDR3 DNA: TGTGCCAGTACCCCTTTTAGAGAGGACGGGGAGCTGTTTTTT.

The rearrangement uses TRBV23-1 and TRBJ2-3, with D maybe TRBD2 (5 bases). TRBV23-1 belongs to the ORF category, with a function that is uncertain. Trimming shortened V by 10 bases and J by 6 bases, and 26 bases separated the two germline ends. The CDR3 is 16 amino acids. CDR3 DNA: TGCGCCACCGGGGTTTTGGTTGTTAAAGGACCTGATACGCAGTATTTT. As protein: CATGVLVVKGPDTQYF.

V is TRBV5-5 and J is TRBJ2-1; 7 nucleotides agree with TRBD1. Germline CDR1 and CDR2: SGHKS and YYEKEE (reference sequence). This CDR3 is 14 amino acids long. V lost 3 bases, J lost 4 bases, and 4 bases stayed unmatched. DNA of the CDR3: TGTGCCAGCAGCTCCCGGGACAGTTACAATGAGCAGTTCTTC. Translated: CASSSRDSYNEQFF.

V usage is TRBV27 and J usage is TRBJ1-1; 8 bases are a match to TRBD1. The CDR3 has 15 amino acids. Per germline, CDR1 MNHEY and CDR2 SMNVEV (reference sequence). V shed 1 base and J 4 bases; nucleotides not matched to a gene: 5. This chain's CDR3 is CASSLFGQGLTEAFF. Written as DNA, the CDR3 is TGTGCCAGCAGTTTATTTGGACAGGGTCTCACTGAAGCTTTCTTT.

The V gene is TRBV6-1, the J gene TRBJ1-1, with a tentative D call TRBD1 (6 bases). V gave up 6 bases and J gave up 7 bases, with 15 bases separating them. The CDR3 contains 13 residues. CDR1 is MNHNS, CDR2 SASEGT, per germline. The CDR3 nucleotides are TGTGCCAGCAGCTACGGACAGCTCAATGAAGCTTTCTTT. This sequence encodes CASSYGQLNEAFF.

The chain couples TRBV18 to TRBJ1-1; D gene uncertain. Germline CDR1 KGHSH, CDR2 LQKENI. The CDR3 spans 16 residues. V was shortened by 0 bases and J by 1 base, with 12 bases between the two germline ends. Here the CDR3 DNA reads TGTGCCAGCTCACCACCCAGCGTCCACGAGAACACTGAAGCTTTCTTT. This gives the protein CASSPPSVHENTEAFF. The complete variable domain, with remaining parts taken from reference TRBV18 and TRBJ1-1, reads NAGVMQNPRHLVRRRGQEARLRCSPMKGHSHVYWYRQLPEEGLKFMVYLQKENIIDESGMPKERFSAEFPKEGPSILRIQQVVRGDSAAYFCASSPPSVHENTEAFFGQGTRLTVV.

The chain joins TRBV6-5 to TRBJ1-2; D might be TRBD1 (5 bases). The CDR3 contains 14 residues. Germline values: CDR1 MNHEY, CDR2 SVGAGI. Trimming shortened V by 7 bases and J by 2 bases, and 14 bases separated the two germline ends. Here the CDR3 reads CASTLDRQNYGYTF. The CDR3 DNA is TGTGCCAGCACCCTGGATCGACAGAACTATGGCTACACCTTC.

This chain links TRBV6-4 with TRBJ1-6; 7 bases fit TRBD1. The CDR3 loop spans 13 amino acids. The ends lost 5 bases at V and 8 bases at J; junction bases unmatched: 3. Germline V gene data show CDR1 as MRHNA and CDR2 as SNTAGT. The CDR3 here is CASSRDRDSPLHF. CDR3 DNA: TGTGCCAGCAGTCGGGACAGAGATTCACCCCTCCACTTT.

The chain carries TRBV7-9 and TRBJ1-2, with 7 bases matching TRBD1. V was clipped by 3 bases and J by 6 bases; unmatched bases: 1. The CDR3 is made up of 12 amino acids. The germline gives CDR1 SEHNR, CDR2 FQNEAQ (reference sequence). The CDR3 region is CASSFGQDGYTF. The CDR3 DNA follows: TGTGCCAGCAGCTTCGGACAGGATGGCTACACCTTC.

The sample holds one count of this clone. The rearrangement links TRBV28 to TRBJ2-7; D might be TRBD1 (6 bases). Between the trimmed V and J ends, which lost 3 bases and 4 bases, there was a span of 13 bases. This CDR3 is 14 amino acids long. CDR1 is MDHEN, CDR2 SYDVKM, per germline. The CDR3 nucleotides read TGTGCCAGCAGTTTGCACAGTACAGGGTACGAGCAGTACTTC. Its translation: CASSLHSTGYEQYF.

This chain uses TRBV28 with TRBJ1-6; D remains ambiguous. Germline CDR1 reads MDHEN; CDR2 reads SYDVKM. V was shortened by 3 bases and J by 5 bases, with 8 bases between the two germline ends. The CDR3 runs 14 residues. CDR3 DNA: TGTGCCAGCAGTTTCGGCGGAAATAATTCACCCCTCCACTTT. This sequence encodes CASSFGGNNSPLHF.

The chain employs TRBV21-1 and TRBJ1-5. TRBV21-1 is a known pseudogene. This CDR3 is built from 14 residues. CDR3: CASSKCRGRQPQHF. DNA of the CDR3: TGTGCCAGCAGCAAATGCCGGGGACGGCAGCCCCAGCATTTT.

The V gene is TRBV6-5, the J gene TRBJ1-2, with TRBD1 matching 7 bases. J lost 5 bases, V lost 5 bases, and 5 bases had no gene match. Germline CDR1 and CDR2: MNHEY and SVGAGI. This CDR3 comprises 13 residues. CDR3 nucleotides: TGTGCCAGCAGTCGGGGACAGACTTATGGCTACACCTTC. It is translated as CASSRGQTYGYTF.

This chain uses TRBV28 with TRBJ2-7, with 10 bases lining up with TRBD2. Unmatched junction bases numbered 5, after V lost 4 bases and J lost 2 bases. There are 15 residues in the CDR3. Germline V CDR1 and CDR2: MDHEN, SYDVKM. CDR3 sequence: CASSYSSGGPYEQYF. The CDR3 DNA is TGTGCCAGCAGTTACTCTAGCGGGGGCCCCTACGAGCAGTACTTC. The whole variable domain, filled in from reference TRBV28 and TRBJ2-7, reads DVKVTQSSRYLVKRTGEKVFLECVQDMDHENMFWYRQDPGLGLRLIYFSYDVKMKEKGDIPEGYSVSREKKERFSLILESASTNQTSMYLCASSYSSGGPYEQYFGPGTRLTVT.

The V and J genes are TRBV7-7 and TRBJ1-5; maybe TRBD1 (6 bases). The germline CDR1 and CDR2 sequences are SSHAT and FNYEAQ (reference sequence). The CDR3 contains 16 residues. Deletions cut 1 base from V and 3 bases from J, with 13 bases between. The CDR3 spells CASSLEPQGYNQPQHF. CDR3 coding DNA: TGTGCCAGCAGCTTAGAGCCTCAGGGGTACAATCAGCCCCAGCATTTT.

This chain links TRBV30 with TRBJ1-2; 8 positions match TRBD1. V lost 3 bases and J lost 1; bases outside the gene matches: 7. This CDR3 spans 15 amino acids. In germline, CDR1 is GTSNPN, CDR2 SVGIG (reference sequence). The CDR3 sequence: CAWRDRDFSNYGYTF. The CDR3 nucleotides read TGTGCCTGGAGGGACAGGGATTTCAGTAACTATGGCTACACCTTC.

The chain is built from TRBV9 and TRBJ2-3; D is ambiguous. The CDR3 runs to 14 residues. Trimming took off 0 bases at V and 6 bases at J, with 11 bases between the two ends. In germline, CDR1 is SGDLS, CDR2 YYNGEE. The CDR3 spells CASSVAPLGDTQYF. CDR3 nucleotides: TGTGCCAGCAGCGTAGCCCCGTTGGGGGATACGCAGTATTTT. Full variable domain (missing parts from reference TRBV9 and TRBJ2-3): DSGVTQTPKHLITATGQRVTLRCSPRSGDLSVYWYQQSLDQGLQFLIQYYNGEERAKGNILERFSAQQFPDLHSELNLSSLELGDSALYFCASSVAPLGDTQYFGPGTRLTVL.

The genes are TRBV12-5 and TRBJ1-2; 9 nucleotides line up with TRBD1. Germline CDR1 and CDR2: LGHNT and FRNRAP. The CDR3 length is 15 residues. J lost 5 bases, V lost 2 bases, and 6 bases had no gene match. CDR3 DNA: TGTGCTAGTGGTTTGTCGATCGGGACAGGGTATGGCTACACCTTC. Residues: CASGLSIGTGYGYTF.

The chain recombines TRBV5-6 with TRBJ2-7, with 13 positions matching TRBD2. CDR1 is SGHDT, CDR2 YYEEEE, per germline. The V gene end was trimmed by 2 bases and the J gene end by 0 bases; junction bases not matched to a gene: 11. This CDR3 spans 19 amino acids. The CDR3 sequence: CASSLGQGTSGVSSYEQYF. The CDR3 coding sequence is TGTGCCAGCAGCTTAGGGCAGGGGACTAGCGGGGTCAGCTCCTACGAGCAGTACTTC. The full variable domain, rest sourced from reference TRBV5-6 and TRBJ2-7, is DAGVTQSPTHLIKTRGQQVTLRCSPKSGHDTVSWYQQALGQGPQFIFQYYEEEERQRGNFPDRFSGHQFPNYSSELNVNALLLGDSALYLCASSLGQGTSGVSSYEQYFGPGTRLTVT.

The chain has TRBV2 and TRBJ2-5; 8 bases map to TRBD2. The V gene end was trimmed by 5 bases and the J gene end by 4 bases; junction bases not matched to a gene: 9. The CDR3 spans 15 residues. Germline values: CDR1 SNHLY, CDR2 FYNNEI. The chain's CDR3 is CASSPPERGRETQYF. The CDR3 DNA reads TGTGCCAGCAGTCCCCCAGAGCGGGGGAGAGAGACCCAGTACTTC.

This chain joins TRBV11-2 and TRBJ2-1; the D gene could be TRBD1 or TRBD2 (5 bases each). Germline CDR1 SGHAT, CDR2 FQNNGV. V gave up 1 base and J gave up 4 bases, with 23 bases separating them. This CDR3 region has 19 residues. DNA of the CDR3: TGTGCCAGCAGCTTAGTTGGGACCAGCCGAATCAGCTGGTACAATGAGCAGTTCTTC. This translates into CASSLVGTSRISWYNEQFF.

This chain links TRBV5-5 with TRBJ2-5; D may correspond to TRBD1 or TRBD2 (5 bases each). The V end lost 1 base, the J end lost 3 bases, and 10 bases lay between the germline ends. The CDR3 is made up of 14 amino acids. Looked up from germline, CDR1 is SGHKS and CDR2 is YYEKEE (reference sequence). CDR3 loop: CASSLRGEKETQYF. The CDR3 coding sequence is TGTGCCAGCAGCTTGAGAGGGGAGAAAGAGACCCAGTACTTC. Combining the CDR3 with reference TRBV5-5 and TRBJ2-5 gives the whole variable domain DAGVTQSPTHLIKTRGQQVTLRCSPISGHKSVSWYQQVLGQGPQFIFQYYEKEERGRGNFPDRFSARQFPNYSSELNVNALLLGDSALYLCASSLRGEKETQYFGPGTRLLVL.

The rearrangement uses TRBV7-2 and TRBJ1-3; D call uncertain. The CDR3 is made up of 16 amino acids. From germline, CDR1 is SGHTA and CDR2 FQGNSA. V was shortened by 5 bases and J by 0 bases, with 14 bases between the two germline ends. The CDR3 DNA follows: TGTGCCAGCAGCCTTCTACCTAATTACTCTGGAAACACCATATATTTT. As protein: CASSLLPNYSGNTIYF.

V and J are TRBV6-1 and TRBJ2-3; 10 positions match TRBD2. The CDR3 runs to 14 residues. V was clipped by 7 bases and J by 6 bases; unmatched bases: 7. The germline V gene encodes CDR1 MNHNS and CDR2 SASEGT. DNA for the CDR3: TGTGCCAGCACCCTAGCGGGGGTCCCGGATACGCAGTATTTT. It specifies CASTLAGVPDTQYF.

This clone was seen more than once but under ten times. The CDR3 nucleotides are TGTGCCAGCAGCTTTCGCGGCGGCCTAGCGGACCTCTACAATGAGCAGTTCTTC. Translation gives CASSFRGGLADLYNEQFF. The J gene is TRBJ2-1, the V gene TRBV7-8; TRBD2 matches 7 bases. The CDR3 loop spans 18 amino acids. Germline loops: CDR1 SGHVS, CDR2 FQNEAQ. The trim removed 3 bases at V and 3 bases at J, leaving 14 bases unmatched.

V and J are TRBV6-6 and TRBJ1-4, with 7 bases identical to TRBD1. This CDR3 has 15 residues. The germline V gene has CDR1 MNHNY and CDR2 SVGAGI (reference sequence). Unmatched junction bases numbered 8, after V lost 5 bases and J lost 5 bases. CDR3 residues: CASSDPRTGNEKLFF. The CDR3 DNA is TGTGCCAGCAGTGACCCCCGGACAGGCAATGAAAAACTGTTTTTT.

The chain recombines TRBV28 with TRBJ1-1; 7 positions match TRBD1. Germline CDR1 is MDHEN and CDR2 is SYDVKM. This CDR3 contains 15 residues. Trimming removed 6 bases from V and 3 bases from J; junction bases left unmatched: 10. The CDR3: CASSDNRGSDTEAFF. CDR3 DNA sequence: TGTGCCAGCAGCGATAACAGGGGTTCTGACACTGAAGCTTTCTTT. The variable domain in full, with the rest retrieved from reference TRBV28 and TRBJ1-1, is DVKVTQSSRYLVKRTGEKVFLECVQDMDHENMFWYRQDPGLGLRLIYFSYDVKMKEKGDIPEGYSVSREKKERFSLILESASTNQTSMYLCASSDNRGSDTEAFFGQGTRLTVV.

The gene calls are TRBV7-2 and TRBJ2-3, with 7 bases fitting TRBD1. This CDR3 spans 13 amino acids. The V and J ends lost 2 bases and 6 bases, in that order; junction bases with no gene match: 2. In germline, CDR1 is SGHTA, CDR2 FQGNSA. Here the CDR3 reads CASSLKGGDTQYF. The CDR3 region has the DNA TGTGCCAGCAGCTTAAAAGGGGGCGATACGCAGTATTTT.